This T cell receptor (beta chain) was captured in a study of blood T cell repertoires in COVID-19. Looking at the study overall: Whether acute or convalescent, the COVID-19 samples came from the United States, Italy and Spain. In each case, the material was cDNA or gDNA derived from T cells, B-cell-depleted T cells, or PBMCs.

Original processing methods: The authors estimated nucleated cell counts from reference gene primer amplification. The repertoire was sequenced with immunoSEQ multiplex PCR; TCRdb's copy has only in-frame clones and lacks some. The DNA gave D and trimming, while V, J and clone size come from that table. This table holds about 81,000 clones, roughly 89% found once. Germline-derived CDR1 and CDR2 are LNHDA and SQIVND (reference sequence). Trimming took 5 bases from V and 1 from J; bases not matched to a gene: 7. This CDR3 region has 15 residues. The source is a woman of 80 years or more with active COVID-19. Sequencing was done on a sample of peripheral blood. The chain carries TRBV19 and TRBJ1-2; 7 bases map to TRBD1. CDR3 sequence (DNA): TGTGCCAGTAGTCCCCGGGACAGAGGTAACTATGGCTACACCTTC. Its translation: CASSPRDRGNYGYTF.